This T cell receptor beta chain was profiled in a study of CD8+CD57+ T cells in acquired aplastic anemia. Patients included in sequencing had previously demonstrated CD8+CD57+ cell expansion by flow cytometry. CDR3 length: 14 residues. Losses at the gene ends were 6 bases for V and 5 bases for J; bases not matched to a gene: 4. Germline CDR1 SNHLY, CDR2 FYNNEI. This clonotype was recorded only once. The template for TCR beta VDJ and CDR3 sequence profiling was genomic DNA. TCRdb analysed the reads with MiXCR anew, one entry per CDR3 protein. The profile covers approximately 180,000 distinct CDR3 sequences, with roughly 48% appearing a single time and about 1.2% taken by the ten largest.

The material sequenced was sorted CD4+, CD8+, or CD8+CD57+ T cells (not recorded which) from PBMCs. The receptor was isolated from a human donor with aplastic anemia. The genes are TRBV2 and TRBJ1-5, with TRBD1 matching over 10 bases. DNA for the CDR3: TGTGCCAGCAGGGGGGACAGGGGTGATCAGCCCCAGCATTTT. Protein: CASRGDRGDQPQHF.